This T cell receptor beta chain stems from a study of shared clonotypes between healthy human individuals. Method: immunoSEQ multiplex PCR; TCRdb's copy keeps in-frame clones and lacks some. The sample has over a million clones, about 74% seen once. CDR3 length: 14 residues. Germline V lookup: CDR1 SGHRS, CDR2 YFSETQ. With V trimmed by 4 bases and J by 0 bases, 3 bases remained unmatched. The TCR originated in a man between 18 and 29 years old in good health. The chain employs TRBV5-1 and TRBJ1-1; 7 nucleotides match TRBD1. Sequenced material: memory CD4+ T cells sorted from blood. The sample's subset: CD45RA-negative fraction. This CDR3 reads CASSPGQMNTEAFF. CDR3 coding DNA: TGCGCCAGCAGCCCGGGACAGATGAACACTGAAGCTTTCTTT. Complete variable domain (other parts from reference TRBV5-1 and TRBJ1-1): KAGVTQTPRYLIKTRGQQVTLSCSPISGHRSVSWYQQTPGQGLQFLFEYFSETQRNKGNFPGRFSGRQFSNSRSEMNVSTLELGDSALYLCASSPGQMNTEAFFGQGTRLTVV.